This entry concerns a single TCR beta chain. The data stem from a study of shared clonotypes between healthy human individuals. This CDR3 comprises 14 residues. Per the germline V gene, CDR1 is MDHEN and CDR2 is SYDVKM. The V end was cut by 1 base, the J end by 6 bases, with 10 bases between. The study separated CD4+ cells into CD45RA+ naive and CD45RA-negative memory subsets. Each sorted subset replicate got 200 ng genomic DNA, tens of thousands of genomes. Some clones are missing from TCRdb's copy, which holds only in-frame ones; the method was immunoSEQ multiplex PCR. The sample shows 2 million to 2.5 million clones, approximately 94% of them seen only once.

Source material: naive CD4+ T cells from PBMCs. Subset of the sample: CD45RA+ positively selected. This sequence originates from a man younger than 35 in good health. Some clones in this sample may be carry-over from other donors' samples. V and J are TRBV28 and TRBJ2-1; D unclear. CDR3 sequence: CASSLSLPSNEQFF. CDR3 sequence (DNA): TGTGCCAGCAGTTTATCCCTACCCTCCAATGAGCAGTTCTTC. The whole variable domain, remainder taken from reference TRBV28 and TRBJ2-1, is DVKVTQSSRYLVKRTGEKVFLECVQDMDHENMFWYRQDPGLGLRLIYFSYDVKMKEKGDIPEGYSVSREKKERFSLILESASTNQTSMYLCASSLSLPSNEQFFGPGTRLTVL.